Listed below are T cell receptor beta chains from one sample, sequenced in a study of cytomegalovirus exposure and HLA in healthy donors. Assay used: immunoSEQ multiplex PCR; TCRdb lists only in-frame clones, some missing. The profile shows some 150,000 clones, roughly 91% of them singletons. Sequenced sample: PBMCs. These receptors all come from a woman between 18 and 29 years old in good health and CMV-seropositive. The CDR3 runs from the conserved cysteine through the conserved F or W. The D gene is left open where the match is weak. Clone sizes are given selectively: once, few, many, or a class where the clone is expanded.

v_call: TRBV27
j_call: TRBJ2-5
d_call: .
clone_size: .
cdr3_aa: CASSHSPKETQYF
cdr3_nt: TGTGCCAGCAGTCACTCCCCAAAAGAGACCCAGTACTTC

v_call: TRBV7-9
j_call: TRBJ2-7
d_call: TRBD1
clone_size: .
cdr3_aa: CASSPKSGTGAEQYF
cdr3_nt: TGTGCCAGCAGCCCCAAATCCGGGACAGGGGCCGAGCAGTACTTC

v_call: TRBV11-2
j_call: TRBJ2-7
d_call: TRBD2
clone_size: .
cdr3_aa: CASSFGSGIDEQYF
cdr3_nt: TGTGCCAGCAGCTTTGGTAGCGGGATCGACGAGCAGTACTTC

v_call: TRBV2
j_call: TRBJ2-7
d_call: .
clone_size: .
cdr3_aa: CASSEEWGTSYEQYF
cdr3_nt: TGTGCCAGCAGTGAAGAGTGGGGGACAAGCTACGAGCAGTACTTC

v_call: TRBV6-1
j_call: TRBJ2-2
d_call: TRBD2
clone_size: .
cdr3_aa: CASSDRRGSGELFF
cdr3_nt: TGTGCCAGCAGTGATAGGCGGGGGTCCGGGGAGCTGTTTTTT

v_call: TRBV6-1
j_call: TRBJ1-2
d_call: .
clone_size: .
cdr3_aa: CASNGNDGGYTF
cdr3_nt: TGTGCCAGCAACGGGAATGACGGCGGCTACACCTTC

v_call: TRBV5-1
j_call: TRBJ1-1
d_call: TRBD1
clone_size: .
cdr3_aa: CASSFRGRIGGDTEAFF
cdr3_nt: TGCGCCAGCAGCTTCAGGGGGCGCATCGGTGGAGACACTGAAGCTTTCTTT

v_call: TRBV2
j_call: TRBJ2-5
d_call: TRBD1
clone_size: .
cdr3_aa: CASSEATGAETQYF
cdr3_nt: TGTGCCAGCAGTGAAGCGACAGGGGCAGAGACCCAGTACTTC

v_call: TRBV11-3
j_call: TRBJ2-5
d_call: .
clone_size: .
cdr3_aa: CASSSQLVQETQYF
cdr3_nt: TGTGCCAGCAGCTCGCAATTAGTCCAAGAGACCCAGTACTTC

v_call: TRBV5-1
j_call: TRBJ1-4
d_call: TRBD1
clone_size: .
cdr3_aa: CASGLTGDLGKLFF
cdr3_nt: TGCGCCAGCGGCCTGACAGGGGATCTGGGAAAACTGTTTTTT

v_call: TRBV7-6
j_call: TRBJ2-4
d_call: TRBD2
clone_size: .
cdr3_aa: CASSPTSGLAKNIQYF
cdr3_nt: TGTGCCAGCAGCCCAACTAGCGGCCTAGCCAAAAACATTCAGTACTTC

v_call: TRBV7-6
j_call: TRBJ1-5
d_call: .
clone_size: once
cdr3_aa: CASSLWRGQPQHF
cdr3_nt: TGTGCCAGCAGCTTATGGAGGGGTCAGCCCCAGCATTTT

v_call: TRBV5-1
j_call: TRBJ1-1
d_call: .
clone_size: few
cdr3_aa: CASSEIVNTEAFF
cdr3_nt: TGCGCCAGCAGCGAAATAGTAAACACTGAAGCTTTCTTT

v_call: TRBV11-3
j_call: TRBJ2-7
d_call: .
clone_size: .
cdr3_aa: CASSLVAGAPVEQYF
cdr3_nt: TGTGCCAGCAGCTTAGTGGCAGGGGCTCCTGTAGAGCAGTACTTC

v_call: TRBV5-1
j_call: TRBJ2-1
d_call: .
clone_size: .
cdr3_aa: CASSLDRPDEQFF
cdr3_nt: TGCGCCAGCAGCTTGGACAGGCCGGATGAGCAGTTCTTC

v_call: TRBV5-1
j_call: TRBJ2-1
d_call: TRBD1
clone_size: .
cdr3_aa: CASSSSTGTGANEQFF
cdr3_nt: TGCGCCAGCAGCTCCTCGACCGGGACAGGGGCCAATGAGCAGTTCTTC

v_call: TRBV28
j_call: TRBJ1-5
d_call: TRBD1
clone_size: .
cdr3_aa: CASRPETGGRGPQHF
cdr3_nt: TGTGCCAGCAGGCCAGAAACAGGGGGCAGAGGGCCCCAGCATTTT

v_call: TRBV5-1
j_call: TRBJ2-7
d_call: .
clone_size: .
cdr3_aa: CASSSGTYEQYF
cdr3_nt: TGCGCCAGCAGCTCCGGTACCTACGAGCAGTACTTC

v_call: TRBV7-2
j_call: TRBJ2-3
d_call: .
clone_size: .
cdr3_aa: CASSLSGSSSDTQYF
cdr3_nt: TGTGCCAGCAGCTTATCGGGATCGAGTTCAGATACGCAGTATTTT

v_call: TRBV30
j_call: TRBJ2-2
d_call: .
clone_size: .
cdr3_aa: CAWMQGTKGTGELFF
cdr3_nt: TGTGCCTGGATGCAGGGTACGAAAGGCACCGGGGAGCTGTTTTTT

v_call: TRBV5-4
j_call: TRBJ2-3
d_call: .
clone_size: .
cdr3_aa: CASSLDFSRTDTQYF
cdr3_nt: TGTGCCAGCAGCTTGGATTTTAGCAGAACAGATACGCAGTATTTT

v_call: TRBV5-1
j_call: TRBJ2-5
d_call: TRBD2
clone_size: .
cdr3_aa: CASSLWAGGPETQYF
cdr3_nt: TGCGCCAGCAGCTTGTGGGCGGGAGGGCCCGAGACCCAGTACTTC

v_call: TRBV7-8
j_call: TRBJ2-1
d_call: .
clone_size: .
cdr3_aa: CASSLTGPVILSSYNEQFF
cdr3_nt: TGTGCCAGCAGCTTAACGGGTCCTGTAATCCTCAGCTCCTACAATGAGCAGTTCTTC

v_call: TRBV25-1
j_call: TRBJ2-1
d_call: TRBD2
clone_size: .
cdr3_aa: CASSGTSVGDNEQFF
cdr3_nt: TGTGCCAGCAGTGGGACTAGCGTGGGAGACAATGAGCAGTTCTTC

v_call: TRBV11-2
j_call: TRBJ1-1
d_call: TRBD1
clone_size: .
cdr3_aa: CASSARTGTYTEAFF
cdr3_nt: TGTGCCAGCAGCGCCCGGACAGGAACCTACACTGAAGCTTTCTTT

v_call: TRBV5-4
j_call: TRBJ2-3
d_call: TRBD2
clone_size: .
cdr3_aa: CASSPGTSGRVGTDTQYF
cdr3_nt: TGTGCCAGCAGCCCTGGGACTAGCGGGAGGGTGGGCACAGATACGCAGTATTTT

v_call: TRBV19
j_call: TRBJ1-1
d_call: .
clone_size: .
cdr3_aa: CASSIGGIGDTEAFF
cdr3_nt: TGTGCCAGTAGTATTGGAGGGATCGGGGACACTGAAGCTTTCTTT

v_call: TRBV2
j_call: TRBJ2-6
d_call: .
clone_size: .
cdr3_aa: CASMVRLPSSGANVLTF
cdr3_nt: TGTGCCAGCATGGTGAGACTACCGAGCTCTGGGGCCAACGTCCTGACTTTC

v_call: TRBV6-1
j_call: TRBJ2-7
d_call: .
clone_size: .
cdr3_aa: CASSDAAESYEQYF
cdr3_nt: TGTGCCAGCAGTGACGCGGCCGAGTCCTACGAGCAGTACTTC

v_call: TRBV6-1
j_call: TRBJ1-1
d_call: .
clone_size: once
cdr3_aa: CASSDPGVRTEAFF
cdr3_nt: TGTGCCAGCAGTGACCCGGGGGTAAGGACTGAAGCTTTCTTT

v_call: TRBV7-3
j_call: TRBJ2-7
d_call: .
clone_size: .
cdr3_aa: CASSSRGGGSYEQYF
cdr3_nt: TGTGCCAGCAGCTCCCGAGGGGGGGGCTCCTACGAGCAGTACTTC

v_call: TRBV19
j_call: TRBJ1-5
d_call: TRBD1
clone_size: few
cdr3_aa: CASSTGTGKGQPQHF
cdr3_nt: TGTGCCAGTAGTACGGGGACAGGGAAAGGTCAGCCCCAGCATTTT

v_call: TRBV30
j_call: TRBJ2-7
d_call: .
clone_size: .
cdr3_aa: CAWSVGRHTPHF
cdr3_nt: TGTGCCTGGAGTGTCGGAAGACATACCCCCCACTTC

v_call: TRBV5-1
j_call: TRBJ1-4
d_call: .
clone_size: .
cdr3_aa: CASSFGQPNEKLFF
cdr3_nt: TGCGCCAGCAGCTTCGGACAGCCTAATGAAAAACTGTTTTTT

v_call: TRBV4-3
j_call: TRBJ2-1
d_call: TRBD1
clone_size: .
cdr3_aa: CASSQGQGVYNEQFF
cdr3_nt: TGCGCCAGCAGCCAAGGGCAGGGGGTTTACAATGAGCAGTTCTTC

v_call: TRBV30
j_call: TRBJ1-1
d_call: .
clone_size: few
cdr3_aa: CAWMPDSLNTEAFF
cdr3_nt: TGTGCCTGGATGCCGGACAGTCTAAACACTGAAGCTTTCTTT

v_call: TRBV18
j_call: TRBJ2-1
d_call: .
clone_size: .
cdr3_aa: CASSPANSYNEQFF
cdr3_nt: TGTGCCAGCTCACCGGCCAACTCCTACAATGAGCAGTTCTTC

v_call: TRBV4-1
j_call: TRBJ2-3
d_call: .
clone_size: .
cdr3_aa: CASSQPGRASTDTQYF
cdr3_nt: TGCGCCAGCAGCCAACCCGGGCGGGCTAGCACAGATACGCAGTATTTT